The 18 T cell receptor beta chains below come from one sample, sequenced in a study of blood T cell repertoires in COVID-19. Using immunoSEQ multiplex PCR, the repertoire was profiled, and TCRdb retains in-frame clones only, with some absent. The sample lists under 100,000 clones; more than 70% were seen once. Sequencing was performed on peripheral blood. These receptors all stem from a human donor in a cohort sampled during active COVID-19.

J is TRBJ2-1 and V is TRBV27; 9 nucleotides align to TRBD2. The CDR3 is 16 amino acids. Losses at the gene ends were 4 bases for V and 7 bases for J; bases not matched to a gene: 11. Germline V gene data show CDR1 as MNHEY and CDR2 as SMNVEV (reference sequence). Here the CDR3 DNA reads TGTGCCAGCAGTTCCAACCACCTAGCGGGGAGGAATGAGCAGTTCTTC. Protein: CASSSNHLAGRNEQFF.

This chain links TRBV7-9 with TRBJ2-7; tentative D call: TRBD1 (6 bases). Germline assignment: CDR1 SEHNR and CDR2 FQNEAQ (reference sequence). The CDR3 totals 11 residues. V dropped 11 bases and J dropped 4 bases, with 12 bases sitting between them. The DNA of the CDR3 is TGTGCCGTGGGGGCGGTATACGAGCAGTACTTC. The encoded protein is CAVGAVYEQYF.

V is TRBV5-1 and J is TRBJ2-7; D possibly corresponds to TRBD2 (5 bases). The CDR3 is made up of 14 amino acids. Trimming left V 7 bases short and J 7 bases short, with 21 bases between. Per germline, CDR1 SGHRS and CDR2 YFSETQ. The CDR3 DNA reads TGCGCCAGCGGTAGGAGGCAGCCTCCGGGGGAGCAGTACTTC. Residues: CASGRRQPPGEQYF.

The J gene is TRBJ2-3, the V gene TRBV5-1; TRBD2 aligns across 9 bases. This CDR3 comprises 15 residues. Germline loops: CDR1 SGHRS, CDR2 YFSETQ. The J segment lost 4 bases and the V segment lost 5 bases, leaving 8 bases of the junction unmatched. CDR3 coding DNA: TGCGCCAGCAGATCCCTAGCGGGGCGGGCAGATACGCAGTATTTT. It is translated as CASRSLAGRADTQYF.

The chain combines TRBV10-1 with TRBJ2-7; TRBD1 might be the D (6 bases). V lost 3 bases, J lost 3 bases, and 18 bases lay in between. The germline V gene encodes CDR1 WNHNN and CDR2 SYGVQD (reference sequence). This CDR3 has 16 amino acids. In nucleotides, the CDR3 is TGCGCCAGCAGTGAACAGGGACAACTTAGAATCTACGAGCAGTACTTC. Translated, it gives CASSEQGQLRIYEQYF.

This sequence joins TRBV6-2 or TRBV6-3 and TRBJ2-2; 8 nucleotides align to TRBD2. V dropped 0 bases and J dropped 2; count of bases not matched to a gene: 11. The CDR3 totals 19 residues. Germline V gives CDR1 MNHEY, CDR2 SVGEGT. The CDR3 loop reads CASSYSFSSGGTNTGELFF. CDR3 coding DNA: TGTGCCAGCAGTTACTCGTTTTCCTCGGGGGGGACAAACACCGGGGAGCTGTTTTTT.

The CDR3 bases are TGCAGTGCTAGTAGCGGGTATTACTACGAGCAGTACTTC. It codes for CSASSGYYYEQYF. The rearrangement uses TRBV20-1 and TRBJ2-7, with TRBD2 matching 7 bases. J was trimmed by 3 bases and V by 3 bases; bases with no gene match: 5. The germline CDR1 and CDR2 sequences are DFQATT and SNEGSKA (reference sequence). The CDR3 length is 13 residues.

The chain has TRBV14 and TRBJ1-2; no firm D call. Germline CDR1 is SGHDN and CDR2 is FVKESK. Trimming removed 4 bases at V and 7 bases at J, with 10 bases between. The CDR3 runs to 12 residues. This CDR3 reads CASSPWRSGYTF. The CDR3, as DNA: TGTGCCAGCAGCCCTTGGAGGAGTGGCTACACCTTC.

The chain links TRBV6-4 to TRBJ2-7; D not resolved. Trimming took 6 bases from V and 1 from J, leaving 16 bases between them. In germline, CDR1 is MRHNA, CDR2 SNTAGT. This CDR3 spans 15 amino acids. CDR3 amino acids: CASSPEASSSYEQYF. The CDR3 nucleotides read TGTGCCAGCAGCCCCGAGGCTAGTTCGTCCTACGAGCAGTACTTC.

CDR3 sequence (DNA): TGTGCCAGCTCGACAGGCACTGAAGCTTTCTTT. This sequence encodes CASSTGTEAFF. V usage is TRBV12-3 or TRBV12-4 and J usage is TRBJ1-1; D is perhaps TRBD1 (6 bases). Deletions cut 8 bases from V and 4 bases from J, with 8 bases between. This CDR3 contains 11 residues.

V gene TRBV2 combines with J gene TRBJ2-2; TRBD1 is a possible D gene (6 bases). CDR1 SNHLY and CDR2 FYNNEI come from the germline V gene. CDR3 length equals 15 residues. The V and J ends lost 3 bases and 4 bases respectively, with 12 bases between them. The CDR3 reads CASSDQQGSTGELFF. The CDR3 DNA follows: TGTGCCAGCAGTGACCAACAGGGATCCACCGGGGAGCTGTTTTTT.

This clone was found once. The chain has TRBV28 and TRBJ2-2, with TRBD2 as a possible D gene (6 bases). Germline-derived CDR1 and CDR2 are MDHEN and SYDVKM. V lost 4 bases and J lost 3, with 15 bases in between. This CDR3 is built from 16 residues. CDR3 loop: CASSSPGEDYTGELFF. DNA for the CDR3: TGTGCCAGCAGTTCCCCCGGGGAGGATTACACCGGGGAGCTGTTTTTT. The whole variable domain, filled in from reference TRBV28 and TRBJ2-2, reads DVKVTQSSRYLVKRTGEKVFLECVQDMDHENMFWYRQDPGLGLRLIYFSYDVKMKEKGDIPEGYSVSREKKERFSLILESASTNQTSMYLCASSSPGEDYTGELFFGEGSRLTVL.

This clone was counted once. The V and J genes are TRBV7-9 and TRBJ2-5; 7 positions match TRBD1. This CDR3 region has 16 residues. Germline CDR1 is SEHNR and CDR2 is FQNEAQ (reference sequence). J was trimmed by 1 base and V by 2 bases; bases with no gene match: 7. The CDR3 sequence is CASSLWDRAAQETQYF. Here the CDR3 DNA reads TGTGCCAGCAGCTTATGGGACAGAGCCGCCCAAGAGACCCAGTACTTC.

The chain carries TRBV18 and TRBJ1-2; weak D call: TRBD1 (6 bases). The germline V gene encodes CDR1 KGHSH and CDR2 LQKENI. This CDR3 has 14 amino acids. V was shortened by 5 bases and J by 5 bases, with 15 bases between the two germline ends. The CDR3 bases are TGTGCCAGCTCATTCGACAGGATTGGGTATGGCTACACCTTC. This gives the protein CASSFDRIGYGYTF.

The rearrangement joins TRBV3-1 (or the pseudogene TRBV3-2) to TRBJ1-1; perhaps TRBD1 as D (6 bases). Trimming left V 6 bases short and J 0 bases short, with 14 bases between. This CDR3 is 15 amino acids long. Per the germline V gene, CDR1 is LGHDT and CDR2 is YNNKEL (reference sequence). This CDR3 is CASSPGQKLNTEAFF. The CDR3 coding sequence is TGTGCCAGCAGTCCCGGACAGAAACTGAACACTGAAGCTTTCTTT.

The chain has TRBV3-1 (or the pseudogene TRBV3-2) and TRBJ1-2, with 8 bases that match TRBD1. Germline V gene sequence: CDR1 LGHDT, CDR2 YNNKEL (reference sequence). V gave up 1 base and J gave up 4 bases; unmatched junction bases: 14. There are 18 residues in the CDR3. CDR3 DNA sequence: TGTGCCAGCAGCCAAGTCGGACAGGGAGGCGGTGTGGCCTATGGCTACACCTTC. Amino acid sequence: CASSQVGQGGGVAYGYTF.

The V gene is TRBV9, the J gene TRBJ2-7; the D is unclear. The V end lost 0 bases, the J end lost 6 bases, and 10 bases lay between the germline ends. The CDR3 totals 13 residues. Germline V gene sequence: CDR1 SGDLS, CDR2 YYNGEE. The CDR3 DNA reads TGTGCCAGCAGCGTAGTGCAGGCCGGCGAGCAGTACTTC. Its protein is CASSVVQAGEQYF.

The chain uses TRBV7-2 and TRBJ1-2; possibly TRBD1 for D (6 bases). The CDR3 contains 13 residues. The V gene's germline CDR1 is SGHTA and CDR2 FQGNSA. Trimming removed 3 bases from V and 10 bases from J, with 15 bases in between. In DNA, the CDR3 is TGTGCCAGCAGCTTCGACCTTAAGGGGGACTACACCTTC. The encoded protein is CASSFDLKGDYTF.